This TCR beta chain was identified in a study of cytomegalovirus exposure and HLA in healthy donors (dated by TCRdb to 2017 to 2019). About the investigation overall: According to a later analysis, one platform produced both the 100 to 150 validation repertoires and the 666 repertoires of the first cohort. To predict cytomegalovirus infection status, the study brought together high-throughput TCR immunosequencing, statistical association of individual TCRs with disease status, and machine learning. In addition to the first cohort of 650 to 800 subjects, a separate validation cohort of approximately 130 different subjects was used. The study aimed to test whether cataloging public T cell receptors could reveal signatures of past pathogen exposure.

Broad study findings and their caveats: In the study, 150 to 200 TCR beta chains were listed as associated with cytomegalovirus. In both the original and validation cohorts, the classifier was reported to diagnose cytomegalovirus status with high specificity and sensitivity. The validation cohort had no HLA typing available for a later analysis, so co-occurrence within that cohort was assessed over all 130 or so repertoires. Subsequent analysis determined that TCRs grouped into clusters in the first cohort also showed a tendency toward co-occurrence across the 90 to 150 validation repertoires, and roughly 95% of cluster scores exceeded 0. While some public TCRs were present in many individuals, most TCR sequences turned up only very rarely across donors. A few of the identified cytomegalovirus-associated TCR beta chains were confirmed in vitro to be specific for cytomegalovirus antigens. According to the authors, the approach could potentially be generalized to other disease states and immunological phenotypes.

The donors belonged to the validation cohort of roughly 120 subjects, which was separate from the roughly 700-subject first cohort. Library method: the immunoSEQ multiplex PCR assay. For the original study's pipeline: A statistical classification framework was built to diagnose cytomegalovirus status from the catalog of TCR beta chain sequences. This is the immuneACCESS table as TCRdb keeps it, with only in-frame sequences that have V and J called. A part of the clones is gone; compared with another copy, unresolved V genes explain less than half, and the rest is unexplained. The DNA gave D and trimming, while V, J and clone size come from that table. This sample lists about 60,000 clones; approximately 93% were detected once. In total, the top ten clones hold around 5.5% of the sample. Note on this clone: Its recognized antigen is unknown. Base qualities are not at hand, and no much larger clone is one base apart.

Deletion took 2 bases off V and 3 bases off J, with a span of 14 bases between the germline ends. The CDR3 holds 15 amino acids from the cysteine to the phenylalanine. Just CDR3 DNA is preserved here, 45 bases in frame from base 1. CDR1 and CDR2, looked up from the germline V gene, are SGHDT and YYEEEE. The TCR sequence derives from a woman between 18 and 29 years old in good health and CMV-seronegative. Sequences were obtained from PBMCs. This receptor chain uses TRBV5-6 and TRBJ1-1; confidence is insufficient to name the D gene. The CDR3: CASSLVGTEHTEAFF. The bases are TGTGCCAGCAGCTTAGTTGGCACGGAGCACACTGAAGCTTTCTTT.